These 14 T cell receptor beta chains were all obtained from the same sample, sequenced in a study of OX40 agonist ivuxolimab in advanced cancers. Library method: the immunoSEQ multiplex PCR assay. Held by TCRdb, this immuneACCESS table contains in-frame sequences only and omits some clones. Under half of the omission traces to an unresolved V gene where checked; the cause of the rest is unknown. The sample table contains 45,000 to 65,000 clones; only one count was recorded for over 70% of them. The biggest ten clones account for approximately 1.8% of the sample. The material sequenced was CD4+ or CD8+ T cells sorted from blood, taken in a trial of the OX40 agonist ivuxolimab. The receptors derive from an adult with an advanced solid tumor such as melanoma, head and neck, liver or kidney cancer.

This chain links TRBV11-3 with TRBJ2-7; D remains unclear. There are 16 residues in the CDR3. Germline CDR1 and CDR2: SGHNT and YENEEA. Trimming stripped 3 bases from V and 5 bases from J, with 20 bases between. The CDR3 DNA is TGTGCCAGCAGCTTGCCCCCCCATAGGGTTTGTCACGAGCAGTACGTC. This translates into CASSLPPHRVCHEQYV.

This sequence joins TRBV5-6 and TRBJ2-3, with TRBD2 as a possible D gene (6 bases). V was pared by 4 bases and J by 4 bases, with 13 bases between. The CDR3 length is 14 residues. Germline CDR1 and CDR2: SGHDT and YYEEEE. The DNA for the CDR3 is TGTGCCAGCAGCCGCCGGGGGAGTGCAGATACGCAGTATTTT. It codes for CASSRRGSADTQYF.

The chain uses TRBV4-1 and TRBJ2-1; 10 nucleotides align to TRBD2. V shed 0 bases, J shed 5 bases, and the junction held 13 bases outside the gene matches. Germline CDR1 reads MGHRA; CDR2 reads YSYEKL. This CDR3 has 19 residues. Written as DNA, the CDR3 is TGCGCCAGCAGCCAAGAGGGCCCGGCAATAGCGGGGGGTAACAATGAGCAGTTCTTC. Protein sequence: CASSQEGPAIAGGNNEQFF.

J is TRBJ2-7 and V is TRBV2; 11 bases line up with TRBD2. This CDR3 region has 14 residues. Germline-derived CDR1 and CDR2 are SNHLY and FYNNEI. Trimming at V came to 10 bases and at J to 0 bases, leaving 5 bases not matched to a gene. CDR3 protein: CATSSGRNSYEQYF. CDR3 nucleotides: TGTGCCACTTCTAGCGGGAGGAACTCCTACGAGCAGTACTTC.

The chain joins TRBV4-3 to TRBJ1-3; D remains ambiguous. Germline CDR1 and CDR2: LGHNA and YSLEER. The CDR3 runs to 15 residues. Trimming took off 2 bases at V and 1 base at J, with 9 bases between the two ends. CDR3 sequence: CASSQSPRSGNTIYF. In DNA form, the CDR3 reads TGCGCCAGCAGCCAATCTCCTAGGTCTGGAAACACCATATATTTT.

The chain uses TRBV5-4 and TRBJ2-5; 10 bases align to TRBD2. CDR3 length: 16 residues. The germline gives CDR1 SGHNT, CDR2 YYREEE (reference sequence). Trimming cost V 1 base and J 7 bases; bases outside gene matches: 10. In nucleotides, the CDR3 is TGTGCCAGCAGCTTGTGGTCTAGCGGGGGCGCCAGGACCCAGTACTTC. The encoded protein is CASSLWSSGGARTQYF.

J is TRBJ2-6 and V is TRBV2, with TRBD2 identical over 8 bases. With V trimmed by 7 bases and J by 0 bases, 5 bases remained unmatched. The germline CDR1 and CDR2 sequences are SNHLY and FYNNEI. This CDR3 has 16 residues. The DNA for the CDR3 is TGTGCCAGCACAACTAGCGGAAACTCTGGGGCCAACGTCCTGACTTTC. Residues: CASTTSGNSGANVLTF. The entire variable domain, with the rest obtained from reference TRBV2 and TRBJ2-6, is as follows: EPEVTQTPSHQVTQMGQEVILRCVPISNHLYFYWYRQILGQKVEFLVSFYNNEISEKSEIFDDQFSVERPDGSNFTLKIRSTKLEDSAMYFCASTTSGNSGANVLTFGAGSRLTVL.

This rearrangement joins TRBV28 to TRBJ2-5; 8 bases are shared with TRBD1. Germline lookup yields CDR1 MDHEN and CDR2 SYDVKM. This CDR3 has 16 residues. Trimming took 0 bases from V and 1 from J; bases not matched to a gene: 4. The CDR3 DNA follows: TGTGCCAGCAGTTTATGGGTGCAGGGGGCCCAAGAGACCCAGTACTTC. Translating gives CASSLWVQGAQETQYF.

This rearrangement joins TRBV2 to TRBJ1-4, with D possibly being TRBD1 (5 bases). Per germline, CDR1 SNHLY and CDR2 FYNNEI. The V and J ends lost 6 bases and 0 bases respectively, with 8 bases between them. This CDR3 has 14 residues. CDR3 loop: CASSRDATNEKLFF. CDR3 coding DNA: TGTGCCAGCAGCAGGGATGCAACTAATGAAAAACTGTTTTTT.

The chain employs TRBV5-1 and TRBJ2-5; 7 bases align to TRBD1. Germline V gene lookup returns CDR1 SGHRS and CDR2 YFSETQ. V gave up 1 base and J gave up 5 bases; unmatched junction bases: 11. The CDR3 runs to 16 residues. The CDR3 DNA reads as TGCGCCAGCAGCTTGCGTTACAGGGGAGAAGGGGAGACCCAGTACTTC. This encodes CASSLRYRGEGETQYF.

The CDR3 is CASSPRGVGKNIQYF. In nucleotides, the CDR3 is TGTGCCAGCTCACCCCGGGGGGTTGGCAAAAACATTCAGTACTTC. The chain joins TRBV18 to TRBJ2-4; 7 nucleotides align to TRBD2. The V segment lost 3 bases and the J segment 3 bases; nucleotides outside the gene matches: 5. The CDR3 extends over 15 amino acids. Germline lookup yields CDR1 KGHSH and CDR2 LQKENI.

V is TRBV5-4 and J is TRBJ2-3; D remains ambiguous. CDR3 length: 13 residues. V dropped 3 bases and J dropped 3 bases, with 8 bases sitting between them. The germline CDR1 and CDR2 sequences are SGHNT and YYREEE (reference sequence). The CDR3 DNA follows: TGTGCCAGCAGCTCGTCTAGTACAGATACGCAGTATTTT. It specifies CASSSSSTDTQYF.

This clone was seen only a few times. The chain uses TRBV12-5 and TRBJ1-2; TRBD1 matches 8 bases. The CDR3 is 14 amino acids. V shed 1 base and J 4 bases; nucleotides not matched to a gene: 2. Germline V gene data show CDR1 as LGHNT and CDR2 as FRNRAP. The CDR3 DNA reads TGTGCTAGTGGTTTGGGGACAGGGCCCTATGGCTACACCTTC. This sequence encodes CASGLGTGPYGYTF.

V is TRBV5-1 and J is TRBJ2-1; TRBD1 is a possible D gene (6 bases). The CDR3 loop spans 14 amino acids. The germline gives CDR1 SGHRS, CDR2 YFSETQ. The V and J ends lost 4 bases and 2 bases respectively, with 10 bases between them. The DNA of the CDR3 is TGCGCCAGCAGCCCGGGACACCCCTACAATGAGCAGTTCTTC. Protein sequence: CASSPGHPYNEQFF.